The 2 T cell receptor beta chains below all came from one sample that was sequenced in a study of siplizumab effects on memory and regulatory T cells. Generated by immunoSEQ multiplex PCR, the TCRdb table keeps only in-frame clones and is missing some. The sample comprises 110,000 or so clones, 80% to 95% of which are singletons, and roughly 0.16% rests with the top ten. The source material was non-Treg CD4+ T cells sorted from blood. The receptors were gathered from a human donor in good health.

This clone has a single count. The gene calls are TRBV6-5 and TRBJ2-5; 13 nucleotides line up with TRBD2. Trimming cost V 6 bases and J 5 bases; bases outside gene matches: 6. The CDR3 consists of 15 residues. CDR1 is MNHEY, CDR2 SVGAGI, per germline. The CDR3 DNA follows: TGTGCCAGCAGAGTCACTAGCGGGGGGGTGGAGACCCAGTACTTC. The encoded protein is CASRVTSGGVETQYF.

This chain joins TRBV10-3 and TRBJ2-6; possible D gene TRBD1, 6 bases. Germline CDR1 and CDR2: ENHRY and SYGVKD. V was shortened by 3 bases and J by 1 base, with 10 bases between the two germline ends. This CDR3 has 16 amino acids. CDR3 in DNA: TGTGCCATCAGTGAAAACAGGGAATCTGGGGCCAACGTCCTGACTTTC. It encodes CAISENRESGANVLTF.